These T cell receptor beta chains were read from a single sample in a study of CD4 T cells in lung cancer. The antigens of these receptors remain unknown. Libraries were prepared by immunoSEQ multiplex PCR; TCRdb keeps only in-frame clonotypes and omits some of them. The profile shows over a thousand clones, under 60% of them singletons. Sequencing was done on a sample of cultured cells derived from lung. Every receptor here comes from an older woman with non-small cell lung cancer. CDR3s include the opening cysteine and the closing phenylalanine or tryptophan. D genes are given only for firm matches. The listing skips clone size in some rows; elsewhere it reads once, few, many or a size class.

J	V	D	size	DNA	CDR3
TRBJ1-4	TRBV15	-	-	TGTGCCACCAGCAGAGTCTACATGCGGAATGAAAAACTGTTTTTT	CATSRVYMRNEKLFF
TRBJ1-1	TRBV27	-	-	TGTGCCAGCAGTTTGTCCCGGTGGGGAGGTGAAGCTTTCTTT	CASSLSRWGGEAFF
TRBJ2-3	TRBV30	-	-	TGTGCCTGGAGTCAGACCGGGCAGACGACGCAGTATTTT	CAWSQTGQTTQYF
TRBJ2-7	TRBV28	TRBD1	few	TGTGCCAGCAGATTTTGGGACAGGGGCTACGAGCAGTACTTC	CASRFWDRGYEQYF
TRBJ2-2	TRBV7-3	TRBD1	-	TGTGCCAGCAGCCGACAGGGGAACACCGGGGAGCTGTTTTTT	CASSRQGNTGELFF
TRBJ1-1	TRBV27	-	once	TGTGCCAGCAGCCCCTATGGGGGGGAGGTAGGTTTCTTT	CASSPYGGEVGFF
TRBJ1-5	TRBV2	-	hyperexpanded	TGTGCCAGCAGTGAACGTATGGTCAAGCAGCCCCAGCATTTT	CASSERMVKQPQHF
TRBJ2-7	TRBV10-2	TRBD2	-	TGCGCCATCGACCTCGGACTAGCGGGTTACGAGCAGTACTTC	CAIDLGLAGYEQYF
TRBJ1-5	TRBV13	-	-	TGTGCCAGCAGCTTACAGGATCAGCCCCAGCATTTT	CASSLQDQPQHF
TRBJ1-2	TRBV11-1	TRBD1	medium-sized	TGTGCCAGCAGTCAACAGGGGGCTGATGGCTACACCTTC	CASSQQGADGYTF
TRBJ2-1	TRBV4-2	-	medium-sized	TGTGCCAGCAGCTCGACGTATTACAATGAGCAGTTCTTC	CASSSTYYNEQFF
TRBJ2-3	TRBV19	-	-	TGTGCCAGTAGTCTAGGAAAAAGGGATACGCAGTATTTT	CASSLGKRDTQYF
TRBJ1-2	TRBV12-2	-	-	TGTGCAAGTCGCTTGGACAGTACTAACTATGGCTACACCTTC	CASRLDSTNYGYTF
TRBJ2-5	TRBV13	-	once	TGTGCCAGCAGCAGACAGGAGCAAGAGACCCAGTACTTC	CASSRQEQETQYF
TRBJ1-2	TRBV6-1	-	-	TGTGCCAGCAGTCAAAGGACGGACAATGGCTACACCTTC	CASSQRTDNGYTF
TRBJ2-6	TRBV7-4	TRBD1	-	TGTGCCAGCAGCTCTATCCAGGGGGCGCGGGGGGCCAACGTCCTGACTTTC	CASSSIQGARGANVLTF
TRBJ1-1	TRBV7-9	-	once	TGTGCCAGCAGCCAAGAGAGGCGTACTGAAGCTTTCTTT	CASSQERRTEAFF